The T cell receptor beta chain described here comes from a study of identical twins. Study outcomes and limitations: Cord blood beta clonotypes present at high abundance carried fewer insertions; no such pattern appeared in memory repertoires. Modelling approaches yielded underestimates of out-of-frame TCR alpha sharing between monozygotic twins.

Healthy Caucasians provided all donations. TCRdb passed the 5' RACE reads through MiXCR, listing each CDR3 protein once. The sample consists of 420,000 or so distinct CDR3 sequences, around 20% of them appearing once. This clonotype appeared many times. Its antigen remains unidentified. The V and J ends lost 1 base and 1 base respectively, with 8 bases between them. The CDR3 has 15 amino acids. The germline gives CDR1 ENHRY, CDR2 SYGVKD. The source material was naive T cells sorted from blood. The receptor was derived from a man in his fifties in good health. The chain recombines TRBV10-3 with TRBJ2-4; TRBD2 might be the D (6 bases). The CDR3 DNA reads TGTGCCATCAGTGAGTGGAGGGATGCCAAAAACATTCAGTACTTC. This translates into CAISEWRDAKNIQYF.